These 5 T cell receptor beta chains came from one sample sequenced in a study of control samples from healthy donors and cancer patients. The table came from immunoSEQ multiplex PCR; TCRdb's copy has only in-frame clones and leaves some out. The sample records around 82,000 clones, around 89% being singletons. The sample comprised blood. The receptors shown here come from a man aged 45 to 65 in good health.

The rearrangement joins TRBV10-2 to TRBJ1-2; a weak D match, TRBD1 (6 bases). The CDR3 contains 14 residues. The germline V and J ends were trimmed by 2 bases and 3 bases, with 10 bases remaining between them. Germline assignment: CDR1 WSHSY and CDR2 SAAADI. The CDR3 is CASSERDTYYGYTF. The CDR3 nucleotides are TGCGCCAGCAGTGAGAGGGACACCTACTATGGCTACACCTTC.

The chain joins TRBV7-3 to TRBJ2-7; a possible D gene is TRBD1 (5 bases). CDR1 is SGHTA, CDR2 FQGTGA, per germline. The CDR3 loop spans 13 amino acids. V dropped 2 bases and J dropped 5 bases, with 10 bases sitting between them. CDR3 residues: CASSLSRVNEQYF. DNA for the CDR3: TGTGCCAGCAGCTTATCCAGGGTTAACGAGCAGTACTTC.

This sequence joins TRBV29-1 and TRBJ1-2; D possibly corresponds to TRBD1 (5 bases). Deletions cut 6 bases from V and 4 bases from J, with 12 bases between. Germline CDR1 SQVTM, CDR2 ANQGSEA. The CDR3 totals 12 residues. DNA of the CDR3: TGCAGCGTAACAGGAGGGGTCTATGGCTACACCTTC. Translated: CSVTGGVYGYTF.

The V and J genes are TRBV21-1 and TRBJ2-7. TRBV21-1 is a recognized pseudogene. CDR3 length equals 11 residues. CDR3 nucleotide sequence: TGTGCCAGCAGCAAAGCGTACGAGCAGTACTTC. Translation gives CASSKAYEQYF.

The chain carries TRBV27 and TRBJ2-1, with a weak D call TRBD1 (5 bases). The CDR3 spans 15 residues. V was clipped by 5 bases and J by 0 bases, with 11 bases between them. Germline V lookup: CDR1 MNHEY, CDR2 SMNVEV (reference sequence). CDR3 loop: CASSLQVSSYNEQFF. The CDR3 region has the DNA TGTGCCAGCAGTCTACAGGTTTCCTCCTACAATGAGCAGTTCTTC.